The rows below give T cell receptor beta chains drawn from one sample of a study of CD8+CD57+ T cells in acquired aplastic anemia. TCRdb itself ran the reads through MiXCR, one entry per CDR3 protein. The table shows about 220,000 distinct CDR3 sequences, with 30% to 35% occurring only once. Source material: sorted CD4+, CD8+, or CD8+CD57+ T cells (not recorded which) from PBMCs. The receptors come from a human donor in good health, serving as a control. Each CDR3 is given with its conserved first and last residue. A D gene is named only where the DNA matches it firmly. The size of a clone is reported for some rows only, either as once, few or many, or as a class for expanded clones.

V gene: TRBV20-1; J gene: TRBJ2-5; clone size: many; D gene: NA; CDR3 protein: CSARGGVGATEQETQYF; CDR3 DNA: TGCAGTGCTAGAGGTGGGGTAGGGGCGACGGAGCAAGAGACCCAGTACTTC
V gene: TRBV2; J gene: TRBJ1-1; clone size: many; D gene: NA; CDR3 protein: CATQLLDRNTEAFF; CDR3 DNA: TGTGCCACCCAACTGTTAGACAGGAACACTGAAGCTTTCTTT
V gene: TRBV20-1; J gene: TRBJ1-1; clone size: many; D gene: NA; CDR3 protein: CSARFLGRDTEAFF; CDR3 DNA: TGCAGTGCTAGGTTCCTAGGGCGAGACACTGAAGCTTTCTTT
V gene: TRBV10-3; J gene: TRBJ2-1; clone size: NA; D gene: NA; CDR3 protein: CAISEGDSRSEQFF; CDR3 DNA: TGTGCCATCAGTGAGGGGGACTCTAGGTCGGAGCAGTTCTTC
V gene: TRBV10-3; J gene: TRBJ1-5; clone size: NA; D gene: NA; CDR3 protein: CAISEAGGNQPQHF; CDR3 DNA: TGTGCCATCAGTGAAGCCGGGGGCAATCAGCCCCAGCATTTT
V gene: TRBV10-2; J gene: TRBJ2-7; clone size: NA; D gene: NA; CDR3 protein: CASLDCVRFGSPYEQYF; CDR3 DNA: TGCGCCAGCCTGGATTGCGTCAGATTCGGGTCCCCTTACGAGCAGTACTTC
V gene: TRBV4-1; J gene: TRBJ1-2; clone size: many; D gene: NA; CDR3 protein: CASSQERSGDYGYTF; CDR3 DNA: TGCGCCAGCAGCCAAGAGAGGTCGGGGGACTATGGCTACACCTTC
V gene: TRBV7-8; J gene: TRBJ1-5; clone size: NA; D gene: NA; CDR3 protein: CASSLSRMQHF; CDR3 DNA: TGTGCCAGCAGCTTATCTAGGATGCAGCATTTT
V gene: TRBV29-1; J gene: TRBJ2-7; clone size: many; D gene: TRBD2; CDR3 protein: CSVGGRETYEQYF; CDR3 DNA: TGCAGCGTTGGCGGGAGAGAAACCTACGAGCAGTACTTC
V gene: TRBV3-1; J gene: TRBJ1-1; clone size: few; D gene: NA; CDR3 protein: CASSQVAGRANTEAFF; CDR3 DNA: TGTGCCAGCAGCCAAGTAGCGGGGCGGGCGAACACTGAAGCTTTCTTT
V gene: TRBV20-1; J gene: TRBJ1-5; clone size: few; D gene: NA; CDR3 protein: CSARSGAVNQPQHF; CDR3 DNA: TGCAGTGCTAGATCGGGGGCAGTTAATCAGCCCCAGCATTTT
V gene: TRBV2; J gene: TRBJ2-7; clone size: NA; D gene: NA; CDR3 protein: CATSEGRGYEQYF; CDR3 DNA: TGTGCCACCTCTGAGGGGCGCGGGTACGAGCAGTACTTC
V gene: TRBV7-9; J gene: TRBJ1-1; clone size: NA; D gene: NA; CDR3 protein: CASSQRPGPSGTEAFF; CDR3 DNA: TGTGCCAGCAGCCAACGGCCCGGTCCTTCGGGGACTGAAGCTTTCTTT
V gene: TRBV30; J gene: TRBJ1-6; clone size: few; D gene: TRBD1; CDR3 protein: CAWRQGAVVNSPLHF; CDR3 DNA: TGTGCCTGGAGACAGGGGGCAGTCGTTAATTCACCCCTCCACTTT
V gene: TRBV5-1; J gene: TRBJ2-1; clone size: few; D gene: NA; CDR3 protein: CASSGTDAYNEQFF; CDR3 DNA: TGCGCCAGCAGCGGGACGGACGCCTACAATGAGCAGTTCTTC
V gene: TRBV19; J gene: TRBJ2-7; clone size: NA; D gene: TRBD1; CDR3 protein: CASTPGGQASYEQYF; CDR3 DNA: TGTGCCAGTACCCCAGGGGGACAGGCCTCCTACGAGCAGTACTTC
V gene: TRBV29-1; J gene: TRBJ1-5; clone size: once; D gene: NA; CDR3 protein: CSATYYRDIGQPQHF; CDR3 DNA: TGCAGCGCGACCTACTACCGGGACATTGGTCAGCCCCAGCATTTT
V gene: TRBV7-9; J gene: TRBJ1-1; clone size: many; D gene: NA; CDR3 protein: CASSFGAGLNTEAFF; CDR3 DNA: TGTGCCAGCAGCTTTGGGGCAGGATTGAACACTGAAGCTTTCTTT
V gene: TRBV5-4; J gene: TRBJ1-2; clone size: many; D gene: TRBD1; CDR3 protein: CASSGQGAGYGYTF; CDR3 DNA: TGTGCCAGCAGCGGGCAGGGGGCTGGCTATGGCTACACCTTC
V gene: TRBV11-2; J gene: TRBJ1-4; clone size: NA; D gene: NA; CDR3 protein: CASSPAGWGVLHEKLFF; CDR3 DNA: TGTGCCAGCAGCCCCGCCGGTTGGGGAGTTCTTCATGAAAAACTGTTTTTT
V gene: TRBV9; J gene: TRBJ1-4; clone size: NA; D gene: NA; CDR3 protein: CASSPYSRTANEKLFF; CDR3 DNA: TGTGCCAGCAGCCCCTACTCCAGGACAGCGAATGAAAAACTGTTTTTT
V gene: TRBV2; J gene: TRBJ2-3; clone size: many; D gene: NA; CDR3 protein: CASSVEGGALIDTQYF; CDR3 DNA: TGTGCCAGCAGTGTCGAGGGGGGGGCCTTGATAGATACGCAGTATTTT
V gene: TRBV20-1; J gene: TRBJ1-2; clone size: few; D gene: TRBD1; CDR3 protein: CSARRTGDTYGYTF; CDR3 DNA: TGCAGTGCTAGACGGACAGGGGATACCTATGGCTACACCTTC
V gene: TRBV6-1; J gene: TRBJ1-1; clone size: once; D gene: TRBD1; CDR3 protein: CASKAGTGNTEAFF; CDR3 DNA: TGTGCCAGCAAGGCCGGGACAGGTAACACTGAAGCTTTCTTT
V gene: TRBV20-1; J gene: TRBJ2-7; clone size: NA; D gene: TRBD1; CDR3 protein: CSASSSDRAYEQYF; CDR3 DNA: TGCAGTGCTAGTAGTTCGGACAGGGCCTACGAGCAGTACTTC
V gene: TRBV2; J gene: TRBJ1-5; clone size: many; D gene: NA; CDR3 protein: CASSSGNQPQHF; CDR3 DNA: TGTGCCAGCAGTTCCGGCAATCAGCCCCAGCATTTT
V gene: TRBV20-1; J gene: TRBJ1-2; clone size: NA; D gene: NA; CDR3 protein: CSANLGREAGYTF; CDR3 DNA: TGCAGTGCTAATTTGGGCAGGGAGGCTGGCTACACCTTC
V gene: TRBV5-1; J gene: TRBJ2-5; clone size: NA; D gene: NA; CDR3 protein: CASSLGPTPETQYF; CDR3 DNA: TGCGCCAGCAGCTTGGGCCCAACCCCAGAGACCCAGTACTTC
V gene: TRBV7-9; J gene: TRBJ1-2; clone size: many; D gene: NA; CDR3 protein: CASSLSPRPTNYGYTF; CDR3 DNA: TGTGCCAGCAGCTTATCGCCCAGGCCCACTAACTATGGCTACACCTTC
V gene: TRBV6-1; J gene: TRBJ2-7; clone size: NA; D gene: NA; CDR3 protein: CASSGGGIRSYEQYF; CDR3 DNA: TGTGCCAGCAGTGGCGGGGGCATCCGCTCCTACGAGCAGTACTTC
V gene: TRBV15; J gene: TRBJ1-1; clone size: NA; D gene: NA; CDR3 protein: CATSRDSRTEAFF; CDR3 DNA: TGTGCCACCAGCAGAGATTCTCGGACTGAAGCTTTCTTT
V gene: TRBV29-1; J gene: TRBJ1-2; clone size: NA; D gene: NA; CDR3 protein: CSVEDLRNYGYTF; CDR3 DNA: TGCAGCGTTGAAGATCTTAGAAACTATGGCTACACCTTC
V gene: TRBV5-1; J gene: TRBJ2-4; clone size: NA; D gene: NA; CDR3 protein: CASSLGGGAKKAKNIQYF; CDR3 DNA: TGCGCCAGCAGCTTGGGAGGCGGGGCGAAGAAGGCCAAAAACATTCAGTACTTC
V gene: TRBV2; J gene: TRBJ2-7; clone size: many; D gene: NA; CDR3 protein: CASSAHYEQYF; CDR3 DNA: TGTGCCAGCAGTGCACACTACGAGCAGTACTTC
V gene: TRBV3-1; J gene: TRBJ2-1; clone size: NA; D gene: NA; CDR3 protein: CASSQVVQSEQFF; CDR3 DNA: TGTGCCAGCAGCCAAGTCGTGCAGAGTGAGCAGTTCTTC
V gene: TRBV5-4; J gene: TRBJ2-5; clone size: many; D gene: TRBD2; CDR3 protein: CASSQGRGPETQYF; CDR3 DNA: TGTGCCAGCAGCCAAGGGAGGGGACCAGAGACCCAGTACTTC
V gene: TRBV12-3/TRBV12-4; J gene: TRBJ1-2; clone size: many; D gene: NA; CDR3 protein: CASSLQGFYGYTF; CDR3 DNA: TGTGCCAGCAGTTTACAGGGTTTCTATGGCTACACCTTC
V gene: TRBV29-1; J gene: TRBJ2-3; clone size: NA; D gene: TRBD2; CDR3 protein: CSVEGSSGAPLDTQYF; CDR3 DNA: TGCAGCGTTGAAGGAAGTAGCGGGGCGCCACTAGATACGCAGTATTTT
V gene: TRBV20-1; J gene: TRBJ2-1; clone size: NA; D gene: TRBD1; CDR3 protein: CSANRGNEQFF; CDR3 DNA: TGCAGTGCTAACAGGGGCAATGAGCAGTTCTTC
V gene: TRBV10-2; J gene: TRBJ1-6; clone size: NA; D gene: NA; CDR3 protein: CASRLGLNSPLHF; CDR3 DNA: TGCGCCAGCCGCTTGGGGTTGAATTCACCCCTCCACTTT
V gene: TRBV7-8; J gene: TRBJ2-1; clone size: many; D gene: NA; CDR3 protein: CASSQRPRGDEQFF; CDR3 DNA: TGTGCCAGCAGCCAACGACCCAGGGGGGATGAGCAGTTCTTC
V gene: TRBV20-1; J gene: TRBJ2-7; clone size: NA; D gene: NA; CDR3 protein: CSAIIRDWSYEQYF; CDR3 DNA: TGCAGTGCCATAATCCGGGACTGGAGCTACGAGCAGTACTTC
V gene: TRBV20-1; J gene: TRBJ2-5; clone size: many; D gene: TRBD2; CDR3 protein: CSAERTSGRAAETQYF; CDR3 DNA: TGCAGTGCTGAGAGGACTAGCGGGAGGGCCGCAGAGACCCAGTACTTC
V gene: TRBV10-1; J gene: TRBJ2-3; clone size: many; D gene: NA; CDR3 protein: CASSAGGGYTDTQYF; CDR3 DNA: TGCGCCAGCAGTGCGGGCGGGGGCTACACAGATACGCAGTATTTT
V gene: TRBV12-3/TRBV12-4; J gene: TRBJ2-3; clone size: NA; D gene: NA; CDR3 protein: CASRAAGTTPDTQYF; CDR3 DNA: TGTGCCAGCAGGGCGGCGGGGACGACCCCAGATACGCAGTATTTT